The clone carrying this T cell receptor beta chain was counted at least ten times. The data were obtained in a study of CD8 T cells in ankylosing spondylitis. J was trimmed by 5 bases and V by 3 bases; bases with no gene match: 6. From germline, CDR1 is WNHNN and CDR2 SYGVQD (reference sequence). The CDR3 consists of 14 residues. MiXCR, applied by TCRdb to the 5' RACE reads, yields one record per CDR3 protein. Of approximately 350,000 distinct CDR3 sequences listed, 20% are singletons. The chain combines TRBV10-1 with TRBJ2-7, with 8 nucleotides matching TRBD1. The receptor comes from a male donor with ankylosing spondylitis or in good health (not recorded which). The sequenced sample consisted of blood, either unsorted or a sorted T cell fraction (not recorded which). Here the CDR3 reads CASSDDRGSNEQYF. CDR3 nucleotides: TGCGCCAGCAGTGACGACAGGGGTAGCAACGAGCAGTACTTC.